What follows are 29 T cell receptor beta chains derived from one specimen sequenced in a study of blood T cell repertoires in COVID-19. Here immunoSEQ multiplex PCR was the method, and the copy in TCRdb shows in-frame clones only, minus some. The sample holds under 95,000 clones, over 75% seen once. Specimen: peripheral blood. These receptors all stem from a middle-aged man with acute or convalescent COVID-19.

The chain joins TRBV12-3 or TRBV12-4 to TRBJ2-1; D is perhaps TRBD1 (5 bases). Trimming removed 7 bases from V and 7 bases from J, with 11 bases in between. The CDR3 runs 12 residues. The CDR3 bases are TGTGCCAGCACTAGGGGCGGAAATGAGCAGTTCTTC. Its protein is CASTRGGNEQFF.

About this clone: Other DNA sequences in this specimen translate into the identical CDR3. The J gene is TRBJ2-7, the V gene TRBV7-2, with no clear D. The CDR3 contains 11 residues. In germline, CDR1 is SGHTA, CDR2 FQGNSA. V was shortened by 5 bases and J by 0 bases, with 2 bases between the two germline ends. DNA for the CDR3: TGTGCCAGCAGCCTCTCCTACGAGCAGTACTTC. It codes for CASSLSYEQYF.

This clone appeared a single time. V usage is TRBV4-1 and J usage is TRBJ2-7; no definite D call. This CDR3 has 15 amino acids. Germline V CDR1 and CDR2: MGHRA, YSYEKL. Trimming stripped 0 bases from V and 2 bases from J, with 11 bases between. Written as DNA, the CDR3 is TGCGCCAGCAGCCAAGATAGACACCCAACCTACGAGCAGTACTTC. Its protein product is CASSQDRHPTYEQYF.

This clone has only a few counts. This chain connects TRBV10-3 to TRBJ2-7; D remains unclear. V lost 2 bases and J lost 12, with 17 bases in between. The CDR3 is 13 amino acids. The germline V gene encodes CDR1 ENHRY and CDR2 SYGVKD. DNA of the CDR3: TGTGCCATCAGTGAGGCCCCTGAGGAGAGAGGGTACTTC. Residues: CAISEAPEERGYF.

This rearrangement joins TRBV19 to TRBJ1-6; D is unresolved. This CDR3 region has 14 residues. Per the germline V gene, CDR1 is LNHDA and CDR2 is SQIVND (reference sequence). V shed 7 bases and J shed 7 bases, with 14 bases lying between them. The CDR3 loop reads CASTSALFNSPLHF. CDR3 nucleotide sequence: TGTGCCAGTACGTCCGCGCTTTTCAATTCACCCCTCCACTTT. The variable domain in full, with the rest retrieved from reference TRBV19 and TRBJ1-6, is DGGITQSPKYLFRKEGQNVTLSCEQNLNHDAMYWYRQDPGQGLRLIYYSQIVNDFQKGDIAEGYSVSREKKESFPLTVTSAQKNPTAFYLCASTSALFNSPLHFGNGTRLTVT.

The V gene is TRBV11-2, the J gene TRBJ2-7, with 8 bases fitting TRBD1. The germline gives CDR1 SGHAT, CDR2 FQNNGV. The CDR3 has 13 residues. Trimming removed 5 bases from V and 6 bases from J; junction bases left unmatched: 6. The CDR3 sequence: CASSPPGGFEQYF. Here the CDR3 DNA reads TGTGCCAGCAGCCCCCCAGGGGGCTTCGAGCAGTACTTC.

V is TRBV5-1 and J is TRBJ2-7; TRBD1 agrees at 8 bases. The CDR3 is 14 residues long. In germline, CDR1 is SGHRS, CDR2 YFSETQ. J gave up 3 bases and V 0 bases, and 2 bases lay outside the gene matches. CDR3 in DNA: TGCGCCAGCAGCTTGGCACAGGGGGGCTACGAGCAGTACTTC. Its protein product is CASSLAQGGYEQYF.

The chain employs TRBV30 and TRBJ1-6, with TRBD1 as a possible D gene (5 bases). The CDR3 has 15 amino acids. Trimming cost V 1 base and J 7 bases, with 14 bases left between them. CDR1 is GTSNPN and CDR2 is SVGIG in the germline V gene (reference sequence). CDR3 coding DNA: TGTGCCTGGAGTGCTATGCAGGCAGGGAATTCACCCCTCCACTTT. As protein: CAWSAMQAGNSPLHF.

The CDR3 spells CAISESASGRRTEAFF. DNA for the CDR3: TGTGCCATCAGTGAGTCCGCCTCGGGGAGGCGCACTGAAGCTTTCTTT. The chain carries TRBV10-3 and TRBJ1-1; no clear D gene. CDR1 is ENHRY, CDR2 SYGVKD, per germline. With 0 bases removed from V and 4 bases from J, the gap between germline ends came to 15 bases. The CDR3 is 16 amino acids.

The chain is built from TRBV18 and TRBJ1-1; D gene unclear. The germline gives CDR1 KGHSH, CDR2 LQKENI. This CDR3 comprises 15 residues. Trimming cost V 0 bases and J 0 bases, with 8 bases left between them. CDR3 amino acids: CASSPPAALNTEAFF. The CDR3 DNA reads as TGTGCCAGCTCACCACCGGCGGCCCTGAACACTGAAGCTTTCTTT.

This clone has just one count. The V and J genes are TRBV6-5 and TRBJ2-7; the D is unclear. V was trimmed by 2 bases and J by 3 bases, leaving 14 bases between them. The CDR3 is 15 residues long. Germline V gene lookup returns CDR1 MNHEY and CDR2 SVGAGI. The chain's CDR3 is CASSYAASTNYEQYF. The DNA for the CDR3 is TGTGCCAGCAGTTACGCGGCCTCTACCAACTACGAGCAGTACTTC.

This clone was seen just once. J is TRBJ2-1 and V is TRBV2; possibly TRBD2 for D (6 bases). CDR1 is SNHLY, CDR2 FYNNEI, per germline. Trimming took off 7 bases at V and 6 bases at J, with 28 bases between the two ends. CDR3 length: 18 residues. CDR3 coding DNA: TGTGCCAGCACCTACGACAGTAGCGGAAGCCTTAGCACCAATGAGCAGTTCTTC. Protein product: CASTYDSSGSLSTNEQFF.

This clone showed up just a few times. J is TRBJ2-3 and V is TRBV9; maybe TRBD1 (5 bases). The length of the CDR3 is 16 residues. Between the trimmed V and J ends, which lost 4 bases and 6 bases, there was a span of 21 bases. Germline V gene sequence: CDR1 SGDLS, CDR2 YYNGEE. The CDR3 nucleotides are TGTGCCAGCAGCCTCAGGGCCCCCATTGGATCCGATACGCAGTATTTT. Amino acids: CASSLRAPIGSDTQYF.

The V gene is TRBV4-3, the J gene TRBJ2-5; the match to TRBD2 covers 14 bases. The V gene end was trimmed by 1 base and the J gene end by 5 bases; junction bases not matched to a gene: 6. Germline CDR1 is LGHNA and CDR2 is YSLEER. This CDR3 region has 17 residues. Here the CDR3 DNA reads TGCGCCAGCAGCCAAGGCTCGGGACTAGCGGGGGTGGAGACCCAGTACTTC. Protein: CASSQGSGLAGVETQYF.

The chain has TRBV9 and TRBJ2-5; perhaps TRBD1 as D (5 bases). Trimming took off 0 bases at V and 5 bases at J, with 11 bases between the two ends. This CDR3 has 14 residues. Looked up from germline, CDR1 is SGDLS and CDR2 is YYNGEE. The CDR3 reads CASSVVPGRETQYF. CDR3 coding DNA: TGTGCCAGCAGCGTAGTTCCAGGGCGGGAGACCCAGTACTTC.

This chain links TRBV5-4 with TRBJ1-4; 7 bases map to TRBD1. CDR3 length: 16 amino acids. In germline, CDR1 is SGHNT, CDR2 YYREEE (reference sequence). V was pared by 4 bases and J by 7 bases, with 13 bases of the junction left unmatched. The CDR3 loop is CASSSQTGPLAEKLFF. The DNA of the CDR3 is TGTGCCAGCAGCAGTCAGACAGGGCCCCTAGCTGAAAAACTGTTTTTT.

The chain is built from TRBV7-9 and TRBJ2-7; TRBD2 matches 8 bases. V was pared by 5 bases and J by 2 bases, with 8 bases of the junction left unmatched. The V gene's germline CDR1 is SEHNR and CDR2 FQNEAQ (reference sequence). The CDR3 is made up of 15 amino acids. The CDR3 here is CASSPRLAGPYEQYF. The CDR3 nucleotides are TGTGCCAGCAGCCCTCGGTTAGCGGGGCCCTACGAGCAGTACTTC.

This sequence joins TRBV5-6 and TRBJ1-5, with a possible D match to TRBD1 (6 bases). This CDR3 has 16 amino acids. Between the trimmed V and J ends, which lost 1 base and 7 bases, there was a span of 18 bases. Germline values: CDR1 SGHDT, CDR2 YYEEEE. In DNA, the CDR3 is TGTGCCAGCAGCTTGAAGTTGCAGGGGACGTTACAGCCCCAGCATTTT. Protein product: CASSLKLQGTLQPQHF. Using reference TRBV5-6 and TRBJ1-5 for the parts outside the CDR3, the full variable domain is DAGVTQSPTHLIKTRGQQVTLRCSPKSGHDTVSWYQQALGQGPQFIFQYYEEEERQRGNFPDRFSGHQFPNYSSELNVNALLLGDSALYLCASSLKLQGTLQPQHFGDGTRLSIL.

The CDR3 DNA follows: TGTGCCAGCAGCTTAGGGCTAAACAATGAGCAGTTCTTC. It yields the protein CASSLGLNNEQFF. This chain links TRBV7-3 with TRBJ2-1; no clear D. This CDR3 is built from 13 residues. Trimming left V 2 bases short and J 5 bases short, with 7 bases between. Germline values: CDR1 SGHTA, CDR2 FQGTGA.

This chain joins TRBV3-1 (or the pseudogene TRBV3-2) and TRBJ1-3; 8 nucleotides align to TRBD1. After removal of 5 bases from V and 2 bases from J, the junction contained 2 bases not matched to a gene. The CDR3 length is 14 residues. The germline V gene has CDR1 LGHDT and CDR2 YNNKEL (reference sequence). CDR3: CASSSTGAGNTIYF. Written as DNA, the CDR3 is TGTGCCAGCAGCTCGACAGGGGCTGGAAACACCATATATTTT.

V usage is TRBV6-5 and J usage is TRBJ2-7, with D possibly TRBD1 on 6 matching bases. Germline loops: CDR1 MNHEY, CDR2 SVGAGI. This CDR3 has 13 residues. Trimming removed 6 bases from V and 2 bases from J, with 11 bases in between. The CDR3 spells CASRTDRTYEQYF. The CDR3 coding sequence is TGTGCCAGCAGAACTGACAGGACCTACGAGCAGTACTTC.

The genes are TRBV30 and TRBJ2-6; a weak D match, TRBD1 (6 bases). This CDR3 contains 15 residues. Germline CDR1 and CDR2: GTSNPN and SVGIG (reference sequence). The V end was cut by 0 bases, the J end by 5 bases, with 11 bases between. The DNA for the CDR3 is TGTGCCTGGAGTGTACGGGACATTCGGGCCAACGTCCTGACTTTC. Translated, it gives CAWSVRDIRANVLTF.

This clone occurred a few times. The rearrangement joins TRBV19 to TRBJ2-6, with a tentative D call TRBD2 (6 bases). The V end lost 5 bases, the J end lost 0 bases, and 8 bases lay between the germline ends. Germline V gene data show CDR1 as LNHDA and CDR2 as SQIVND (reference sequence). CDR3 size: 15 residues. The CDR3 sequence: CASSWGDSGANVLTF. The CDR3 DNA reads TGTGCCAGTAGTTGGGGGGACTCTGGGGCCAACGTCCTGACTTTC.

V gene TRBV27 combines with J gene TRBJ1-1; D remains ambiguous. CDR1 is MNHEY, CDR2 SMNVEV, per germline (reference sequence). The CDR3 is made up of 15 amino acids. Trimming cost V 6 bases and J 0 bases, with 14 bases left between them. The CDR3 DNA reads TGTGCCAGCAGCCGTTCCCCTCAGATGAACACTGAAGCTTTCTTT. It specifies CASSRSPQMNTEAFF.

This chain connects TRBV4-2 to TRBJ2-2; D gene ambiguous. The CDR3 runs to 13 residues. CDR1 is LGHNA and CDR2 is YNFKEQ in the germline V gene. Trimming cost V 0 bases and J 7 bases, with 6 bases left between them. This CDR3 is CASSQERGGELFF. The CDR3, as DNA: TGTGCCAGCAGCCAAGAGCGTGGCGGGGAGCTGTTTTTT.

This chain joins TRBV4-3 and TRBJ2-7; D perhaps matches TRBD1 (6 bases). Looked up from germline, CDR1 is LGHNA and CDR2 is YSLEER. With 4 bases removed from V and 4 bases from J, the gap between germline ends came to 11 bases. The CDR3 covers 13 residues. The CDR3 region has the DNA TGCGCCAGCAGCCTGGAAAGGGGGTACGAGCAGTACTTC. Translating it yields CASSLERGYEQYF.

This chain's CDR3 is CASSGAHMNTEAFF. The DNA for the CDR3 is TGTGCCAGCAGTGGGGCGCACATGAACACTGAAGCTTTCTTT. The genes are TRBV2 and TRBJ1-1; D not certain. Germline values: CDR1 SNHLY, CDR2 FYNNEI. This CDR3 is built from 14 residues. Trimming removed 4 bases from V and 0 bases from J, with 9 bases in between.

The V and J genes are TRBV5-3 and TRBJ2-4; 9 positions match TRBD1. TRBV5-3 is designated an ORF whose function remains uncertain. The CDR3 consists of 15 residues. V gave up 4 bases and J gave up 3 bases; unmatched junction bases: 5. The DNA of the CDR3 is TGTGCCAGAAGCCGGGACAGGGCGGTCAAAAACATTCAGTACTTC. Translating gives CARSRDRAVKNIQYF.

The DNA for the CDR3 is TGTGCCAGCAGGTTCCCCGGCAGGGGTGAAGCTTTCTTT. It is translated as CASRFPGRGEAFF. The gene calls are TRBV27 and TRBJ1-1; perhaps TRBD1 as D (6 bases). Germline lookup yields CDR1 MNHEY and CDR2 SMNVEV (reference sequence). With 6 bases removed from V and 7 bases from J, the gap between germline ends came to 15 bases. CDR3 length: 13 residues.